What follows are 8 T cell receptor beta chains derived from one specimen sequenced in a study of human T cells and chemical hapten exposure. From the RACE reads, TCRdb called clonotypes with MiXCR, one entry per CDR3 protein. Of fewer than 100,000 distinct CDR3 sequences listed, about a tenth are singletons. Time point given: patch test 2, 6 weeks after DPC sensitization. The sample's treatment: therapeutic diphenylcyclopropenone sensitization with weekly scalp DPC. Sequenced material: whole blood, taken in connection with sensitization to the hapten diphenylcyclopropenone (DPC). The receptors originated from a woman between 40 and 55 years old with alopecia areata. Some clones in this sample may be carry-over from other donors' samples.

The chain employs TRBV28 and TRBJ2-1; 8 bases line up with TRBD2. Unmatched junction bases numbered 14, after V lost 7 bases and J lost 9 bases. Per germline, CDR1 MDHEN and CDR2 SYDVKM. CDR3 length equals 15 residues. CDR3 in DNA: TGTGCCAGCACTGGGACTAGTGGGGCTCGGGGTGAGCAGTTCTTC. As protein: CASTGTSGARGEQFF.

This clonotype was observed at least ten times. The chain links TRBV7-2 to TRBJ2-1, with 10 bases lining up with TRBD2. CDR3 length: 22 residues. V was pared by 2 bases and J by 4 bases, with 23 bases of the junction left unmatched. Germline CDR1 reads SGHTA; CDR2 reads FQGNSA. CDR3 sequence reads: CASSLPARSTTPGLARYNEQFF. DNA of the CDR3: TGTGCCAGCAGCTTACCGGCCCGGTCCACGACGCCGGGACTAGCGAGATACAATGAGCAGTTCTTC.

The gene calls are TRBV7-2 and TRBJ2-1; the D gene is possibly TRBD1 (5 bases). CDR1 and CDR2 from the germline V gene are SGHTA and FQGNSA. The CDR3 sequence is 14 residues long. Deletions cut 1 base from V and 5 bases from J, with 9 bases between. CDR3 nucleotides: TGTGCCAGCAGCTTAGTCCGGACACACAATGAGCAGTTCTTC. Translation: CASSLVRTHNEQFF.

This CDR3 is CASSQVPWGGELFF. The CDR3 bases are TGTGCCAGCAGCCAGGTGCCGTGGGGCGGGGAGCTGTTTTTT. The rearrangement joins TRBV4-2 to TRBJ2-2; D uncertain. The CDR3 sequence is 14 residues long. V was pared by 3 bases and J by 7 bases, with 12 bases between. CDR1 LGHNA and CDR2 YNFKEQ come from the germline V gene.

This chain connects TRBV5-4 to TRBJ2-1; no clear D gene. Germline CDR1 SGHNT, CDR2 YYREEE (reference sequence). This CDR3 contains 13 residues. Trimming took 1 base from V and 6 from J, leaving 8 bases between them. The CDR3 nucleotides read TGTGCCAGCAGCTTGAGGACCACCAATGAGCAGTTCTTC. Protein product: CASSLRTTNEQFF.

This clonotype was recorded many times. The rearrangement links TRBV6-5 to TRBJ1-6, with a tentative D call TRBD1 (5 bases). The germline V and J ends were trimmed by 6 bases and 7 bases, with 16 bases remaining between them. CDR3 length: 15 amino acids. The germline CDR1 and CDR2 sequences are MNHEY and SVGAGI. The CDR3 coding sequence is TGTGCCAGCAGGCCGCTGGGGGTGGGGAATTCACCCCTCCACTTT. It is translated as CASRPLGVGNSPLHF.

This clonotype occurred many times. The chain uses TRBV4-3 and TRBJ1-4, with 7 bases lining up with TRBD1. The V segment lost 4 bases and the J segment 0 bases; nucleotides outside the gene matches: 2. In germline, CDR1 is LGHNA, CDR2 YSLEER. The CDR3 extends over 15 amino acids. The CDR3 nucleotides are TGCGCCAGCAGCCCCAGGGGGGCAACTAATGAAAAACTGTTTTTT. Amino acid sequence: CASSPRGATNEKLFF.

This clonotype was counted between two and nine times. The J gene is TRBJ2-1, the V gene TRBV9, with 10 bases fitting TRBD2. CDR3 size: 15 residues. The germline gives CDR1 SGDLS, CDR2 YYNGEE. V lost 4 bases and J lost 4; bases outside the gene matches: 5. The CDR3 sequence is CASSPQTSGYNEQFF. The CDR3 bases are TGTGCCAGCAGCCCACAGACTAGCGGGTACAATGAGCAGTTCTTC. The entire variable domain, with the rest obtained from reference TRBV9 and TRBJ2-1, is as follows: DSGVTQTPKHLITATGQRVTLRCSPRSGDLSVYWYQQSLDQGLQFLIQYYNGEERAKGNILERFSAQQFPDLHSELNLSSLELGDSALYFCASSPQTSGYNEQFFGPGTRLTVL.